The 24 T cell receptor beta chains below come from one sample, sequenced in a study of cytomegalovirus exposure and HLA in healthy donors. The primer mix had 60 Vbeta and 13 Jbeta primers. The method was immunoSEQ multiplex PCR; TCRdb's version includes in-frame clones alone and lacks a portion of them. The table lists 150,000 to 200,000 clones, about four fifths of them singletons. Material: PBMCs. Source of these receptors: a male donor in good health and CMV-seronegative.

The chain combines TRBV27 with TRBJ2-7; 9 positions match TRBD2. Germline V CDR1 and CDR2: MNHEY, SMNVEV (reference sequence). The J segment lost 3 bases and the V segment lost 5 bases, leaving 8 bases of the junction unmatched. The length of the CDR3 is 15 residues. The CDR3 sequence: CASSPVAGALYEQYF. As DNA, the CDR3 is TGTGCCAGCAGTCCCGTAGCGGGAGCTCTCTACGAGCAGTACTTC.

This chain uses TRBV9 with TRBJ2-3; tentative D call: TRBD2 (7 bases). V lost 4 bases and J lost 4, with 19 bases in between. This CDR3 region has 16 residues. Germline V CDR1 and CDR2: SGDLS, YYNGEE. The CDR3: CASSPKGGGLADTQYF. The CDR3 coding sequence is TGTGCCAGCAGCCCGAAAGGGGGGGGCCTCGCAGATACGCAGTATTTT.

V is TRBV6-4 and J is TRBJ2-3; tentatively, D is TRBD1 (5 bases). The CDR3 sequence is 13 residues long. Germline loops: CDR1 MRHNA, CDR2 SNTAGT. V was shortened by 4 bases and J by 2 bases, with 7 bases between the two germline ends. CDR3 DNA sequence: TGTGCCAGCAGTGGACAGCCCACAGATACGCAGTATTTT. Protein product: CASSGQPTDTQYF.

The chain uses TRBV25-1 and TRBJ2-5; D is uncertain. Gene TRBJ2-7 matches the end of the DNA better, so the J call may be wrong. This CDR3 is 12 amino acids long. The V gene's germline CDR1 is MGHDK and CDR2 SYGVNS. In nucleotides, the CDR3 is TGTGCCGTAAGCGCCGGATCCTACGAGCAGTACTTC. Its protein product is CAVSAGSYEQYF.

The chain couples TRBV18 to TRBJ2-5; D remains ambiguous. With 2 bases removed from V and 3 bases from J, the gap between germline ends came to 7 bases. Germline V CDR1 and CDR2: KGHSH, LQKENI. The CDR3 totals 13 residues. CDR3 in amino acids: CASSPEVEETQYF. In DNA form, the CDR3 reads TGTGCCAGCTCACCAGAGGTGGAAGAGACCCAGTACTTC.

The chain employs TRBV5-6 and TRBJ1-2; possible D gene TRBD1, 6 bases. The germline V gene has CDR1 SGHDT and CDR2 YYEEEE. Trimming cost V 4 bases and J 4 bases, with 20 bases left between them. CDR3 length equals 16 residues. The CDR3 sequence: CASSGGADRPTYGYTF. Here the CDR3 DNA reads TGTGCCAGCAGCGGGGGGGCCGACAGGCCGACCTATGGCTACACCTTC.

The chain recombines TRBV11-2 with TRBJ1-1; the D is unclear. Germline CDR1 is SGHAT and CDR2 is FQNNGV. The CDR3 runs 15 residues. The V and J ends lost 5 bases and 2 bases respectively, with 15 bases between them. Here the CDR3 DNA reads TGTGCCAGCAGCCCCCTCTTACAGCTCAACACTGAAGCTTTCTTT. Amino acid sequence: CASSPLLQLNTEAFF.

This CDR3 is CASRWTGGNEKLFF. The CDR3 coding sequence is TGCGCCAGCAGATGGACAGGGGGGAATGAAAAACTGTTTTTT. V usage is TRBV5-1 and J usage is TRBJ1-4, with TRBD1 identical over 10 bases. The germline V gene has CDR1 SGHRS and CDR2 YFSETQ. The CDR3 covers 14 residues. V shed 5 bases, J shed 5 bases, and the junction held 3 bases outside the gene matches.

CDR3 in DNA: TGTGCCAGCAGCTTAGTGTTCGACAGCGCCCCTTACGAGCAGTACTTC. Protein sequence: CASSLVFDSAPYEQYF. V usage is TRBV11-1 and J usage is TRBJ2-5, with a possible D match to TRBD1 (5 bases). The J call may be wrong; the DNA end is better matched by TRBJ2-7. This CDR3 spans 16 amino acids. The V gene's germline CDR1 is SGHAT and CDR2 FQDESV (reference sequence).

V usage is TRBV6-1 and J usage is TRBJ1-1; D is unresolved. The CDR3 covers 14 residues. Trimming pared 1 base from V and 0 bases from J, leaving 6 bases between. Germline V gene sequence: CDR1 MNHNS, CDR2 SASEGT. CDR3 nucleotide sequence: TGTGCCAGCAGTGAAGAATTCATGAACACTGAAGCTTTCTTT. Encoded protein: CASSEEFMNTEAFF.

J is TRBJ2-7 and V is TRBV18, with 11 bases aligning to TRBD1. This CDR3 is built from 18 residues. Trimming at V came to 6 bases and at J to 0 bases, leaving 13 bases not matched to a gene. CDR1 is KGHSH, CDR2 LQKENI, per germline. The CDR3 DNA reads as TGTGCCAGCTCCTTGAAGACATCCGGGACAGGGGGCTCCTACGAGCAGTACTTC. Protein product: CASSLKTSGTGGSYEQYF.

To note about this clone: One end of the junction is discordant with germline, which a read error may explain. This chain links TRBV7-9 with TRBJ2-2; D not certain. CDR3 length equals 15 residues. In germline, CDR1 is SEHNR, CDR2 FQNEAQ (reference sequence). CDR3 sequence: CSSSLGLGNTGELFF. The CDR3, as DNA: TGTTCCAGCAGCTTGGGTCTAGGAAACACCGGGGAGCTGTTTTTT.

The J gene is TRBJ1-4, the V gene TRBV9; 8 bases agree with TRBD1. CDR3 length: 14 amino acids. Trimming cost V 4 bases and J 8 bases; bases outside gene matches: 7. The germline gives CDR1 SGDLS, CDR2 YYNGEE. CDR3 DNA: TGTGCCAGCAGCCCCGGACAGGGATGGGAAAAACTGTTTTTT. Its protein product is CASSPGQGWEKLFF.

The chain has TRBV7-6 and TRBJ2-2; the match to TRBD2 covers 12 bases. Looked up from germline, CDR1 is SGHVS and CDR2 is FNYEAQ. CDR3 length: 17 amino acids. Trimming at V came to 5 bases and at J to 7 bases, leaving 11 bases not matched to a gene. The CDR3 is CASSPIPSGGGNGELFF. CDR3 sequence (DNA): TGTGCCAGCAGCCCCATTCCTAGCGGGGGGGGTAACGGGGAGCTGTTTTTT.

The chain links TRBV19 to TRBJ2-3; D possibly corresponds to TRBD2 (5 bases). Deletions cut 10 bases from V and 6 bases from J, with 14 bases between. CDR3 size: 12 residues. Germline V CDR1 and CDR2: LNHDA, SQIVND (reference sequence). This CDR3 reads CATGLLRDTQYF. In DNA form, the CDR3 reads TGTGCCACTGGACTGCTACGGGATACGCAGTATTTT.

This sequence joins TRBV6-5 and TRBJ1-2, with TRBD1 identical over 7 bases. The CDR3 is 14 amino acids. The ends lost 6 bases at V and 0 bases at J; junction bases unmatched: 4. Per germline, CDR1 MNHEY and CDR2 SVGAGI. CDR3 region: CASRGTDPNYGYTF. DNA for the CDR3: TGTGCCAGCAGGGGGACAGACCCTAACTATGGCTACACCTTC.

The chain uses TRBV7-2 and TRBJ2-3, with 14 nucleotides matching TRBD2. J lost 5 bases, V lost 5 bases, and 9 bases had no gene match. The CDR3 is 17 amino acids. The germline gives CDR1 SGHTA, CDR2 FQGNSA. The CDR3 loop reads CASSNPGLAGERDTQYF. As DNA, the CDR3 is TGTGCCAGCAGCAATCCGGGACTAGCGGGAGAGAGAGATACGCAGTATTTT.

The genes are TRBV5-8 and TRBJ2-5; the D is unclear. CDR3 size: 14 residues. The V and J ends lost 3 bases and 1 base respectively, with 10 bases between them. Germline V lookup: CDR1 SGHTS, CDR2 YDEGEE. CDR3 DNA sequence: TGTGCCAGCAGCTCGTTCCGGAGCCAAGAGACCCAGTACTTC. It translates to CASSSFRSQETQYF.

This clone was recorded only once. V and J are TRBV6-1 and TRBJ1-1; TRBD1 matches 7 bases. Per the germline V gene, CDR1 is MNHNS and CDR2 is SASEGT. Trimming at V came to 1 base and at J to 11 bases, leaving 7 bases not matched to a gene. This CDR3 has 13 amino acids. This CDR3 reads CASSEGWTGKAFF. Written as DNA, the CDR3 is TGTGCCAGCAGTGAAGGCTGGACAGGCAAGGCTTTCTTT.

The chain employs TRBV5-4 and TRBJ2-4; possibly TRBD1 for D (6 bases). V was shortened by 2 bases and J by 5 bases, with 11 bases between the two germline ends. CDR1 is SGHNT and CDR2 is YYREEE in the germline V gene (reference sequence). The CDR3 loop spans 14 amino acids. Here the CDR3 reads CASSFSGVENIQYF. The CDR3 DNA follows: TGTGCCAGCAGCTTTTCAGGGGTTGAAAACATTCAGTACTTC.

This clone was seen once. The CDR3 nucleotides read TGTGCCAGCAGACCCAGGACAGGGGGCGGGCCCGGGGAGCTGTTTTTT. Translated, it gives CASRPRTGGGPGELFF. The V call is TRBV7-6, the J call TRBJ2-2; 11 nucleotides match TRBD1. V lost 6 bases and J lost 6; bases outside the gene matches: 9. There are 16 residues in the CDR3. Germline values: CDR1 SGHVS, CDR2 FNYEAQ.

The rearrangement joins TRBV25-1 to TRBJ1-4, with D perhaps matching TRBD1 (5 bases). V gave up 5 bases and J gave up 5 bases, with 15 bases separating them. The V gene's germline CDR1 is MGHDK and CDR2 SYGVNS. This CDR3 is built from 15 residues. The CDR3 sequence is CASSHPDRANEKLFF. As DNA, the CDR3 is TGTGCCAGCAGTCACCCTGACAGAGCCAATGAAAAACTGTTTTTT.

The chain has TRBV5-1 and TRBJ1-1; possible D gene TRBD1, 6 bases. Trimming took 0 bases from V and 3 from J, leaving 12 bases between them. CDR1 is SGHRS, CDR2 YFSETQ, per germline. The CDR3 extends over 15 amino acids. The CDR3 DNA follows: TGCGCCAGCAGCTTGGAGACAGGACATGACACTGAAGCTTTCTTT. As protein: CASSLETGHDTEAFF.

The chain couples TRBV7-2 to TRBJ2-1; 8 bases align to TRBD2. Germline trimming cut 6 bases from V and 4 bases from J; bases unmatched to any gene: 5. The CDR3 covers 14 residues. Per germline, CDR1 SGHTA and CDR2 FQGNSA. This CDR3 reads CASRGAGGYNEQFF. The DNA of the CDR3 is TGTGCCAGCAGGGGGGCGGGAGGTTACAATGAGCAGTTCTTC. Looking up the rest from reference TRBV7-2 and TRBJ2-1 gives the full variable domain: GAGVSQSPSNKVTEKGKDVELRCDPISGHTALYWYRQSLGQGLEFLIYFQGNSAPDKSGLPSDRFSAERTGGSVSTLTIQRTQQEDSAVYLCASRGAGGYNEQFFGPGTRLTVL.